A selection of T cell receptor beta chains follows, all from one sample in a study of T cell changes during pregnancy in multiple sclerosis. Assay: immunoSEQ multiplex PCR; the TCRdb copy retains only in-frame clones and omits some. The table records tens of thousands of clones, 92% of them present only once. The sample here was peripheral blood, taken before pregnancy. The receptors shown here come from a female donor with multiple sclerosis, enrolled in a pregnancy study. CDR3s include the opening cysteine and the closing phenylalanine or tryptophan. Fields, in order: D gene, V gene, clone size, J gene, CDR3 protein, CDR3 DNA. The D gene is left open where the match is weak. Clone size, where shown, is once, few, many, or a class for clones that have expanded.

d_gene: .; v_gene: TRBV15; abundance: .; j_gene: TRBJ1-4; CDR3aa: CATSRLDGTPFF; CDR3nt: TGTGCCACCAGCAGACTCGACGGGACACCGTTTTTT
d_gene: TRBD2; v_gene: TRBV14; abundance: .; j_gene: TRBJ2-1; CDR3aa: CASSLRTRYNEQFF; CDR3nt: TGTGCCAGCAGCCTACGGACTAGGTACAATGAGCAGTTCTTC
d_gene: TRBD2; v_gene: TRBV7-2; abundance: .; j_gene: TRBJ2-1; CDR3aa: CASSLELAGGYNEQFF; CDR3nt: TGTGCCAGCAGCTTAGAACTAGCGGGAGGGTACAATGAGCAGTTCTTC
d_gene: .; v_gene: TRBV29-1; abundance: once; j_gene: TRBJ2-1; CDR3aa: CSVEAGLASSYNEQFF; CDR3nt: TGCAGCGTTGAAGCGGGGTTAGCCAGCTCCTACAATGAGCAGTTCTTC
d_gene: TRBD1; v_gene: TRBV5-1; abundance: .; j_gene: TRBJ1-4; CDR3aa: CASRTGPNEKLFF; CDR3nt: TGCGCCAGCAGGACAGGGCCTAATGAAAAACTGTTTTTT
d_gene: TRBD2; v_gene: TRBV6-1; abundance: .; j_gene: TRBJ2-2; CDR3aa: CASSRLAGEGGELFF; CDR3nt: TGTGCCAGTTCACGACTAGCGGGAGAGGGGGGGGAGCTGTTTTTT
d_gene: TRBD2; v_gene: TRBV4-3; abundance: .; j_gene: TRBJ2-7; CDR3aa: CASSQAWGGSYEQYF; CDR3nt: TGCGCCAGCAGCCAAGCCTGGGGGGGGTCCTACGAGCAGTACTTC
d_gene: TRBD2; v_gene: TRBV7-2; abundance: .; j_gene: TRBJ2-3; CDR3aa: CASTARASGSIRADTQYF; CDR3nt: TGTGCCAGCACCGCCCGGGCTAGCGGGAGTATCAGGGCAGATACGCAGTATTTT
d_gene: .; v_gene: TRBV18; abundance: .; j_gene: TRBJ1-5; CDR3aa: CASSRGRNSNQPQHF; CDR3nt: TGTGCCAGCTCACGAGGGAGGAATAGCAATCAGCCCCAGCATTTT
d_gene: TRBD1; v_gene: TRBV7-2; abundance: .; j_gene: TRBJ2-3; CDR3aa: CASSSPRGRGDTQYF; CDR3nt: TGTGCCAGCAGCTCTCCCAGGGGGCGCGGAGATACGCAGTATTTT
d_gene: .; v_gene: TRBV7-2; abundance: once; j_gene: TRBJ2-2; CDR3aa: CASSRTRVELFF; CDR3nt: TGTGCCAGCAGCCGCACTAGGGTGGAGCTGTTTTTT